These 10 T cell receptor beta chains came from one sample sequenced in a study of control samples from healthy donors and cancer patients. Some clones are missing from TCRdb's copy, which holds only in-frame ones; the method was immunoSEQ multiplex PCR. The table records fewer than 85,000 clones, approximately 89% of them present only once. Sequencing input: blood. These receptors were taken from a man over 45 in good health.

V is TRBV18 and J is TRBJ2-3; maybe TRBD2 (7 bases). Trimming removed 4 bases from V and 6 bases from J, with 23 bases in between. CDR3 length equals 17 residues. The germline V gene has CDR1 KGHSH and CDR2 LQKENI. The CDR3, as DNA: TGTGCCAGCTCACTACTAGGACAGCGGGAATTATTCGATACGCAGTATTTT. As protein: CASSLLGQRELFDTQYF.

The CDR3 region has the DNA TGTGCCAGCCGACCCGGACAGGGAATTGGCACCGGGGAGCTGTTTTTT. It translates to CASRPGQGIGTGELFF. This chain joins TRBV27 and TRBJ2-2, with 8 bases matching TRBD1. Germline-derived CDR1 and CDR2 are MNHEY and SMNVEV (reference sequence). This CDR3 has 16 residues. V lost 8 bases to trimming and J lost 4 bases; unmatched junction nucleotides: 12.

CDR3 amino acids: CASVNLNAGGEQFF. CDR3 DNA: TGCGCCAGCGTCAACCTAAACGCGGGGGGTGAGCAGTTCTTC. This chain uses TRBV4-1 with TRBJ2-1; TRBD2 matches at 8 bases. The junction had 12 bases not matched to a gene; V was cut back by 8 bases and J by 9 bases. The CDR3 length is 14 residues. Germline V gene sequence: CDR1 MGHRA, CDR2 YSYEKL.

The chain recombines TRBV13 with TRBJ2-1; no definite D call. The CDR3 runs to 12 residues. Germline V CDR1 and CDR2: PRHDT, FYEKMQ (reference sequence). V dropped 6 bases and J dropped 9 bases, with 12 bases sitting between them. The CDR3 DNA is TGTGCCAGCAGTGCGGTGGGCGGTGAGCAGTTCTTC. Translation: CASSAVGGEQFF.

The J gene is TRBJ2-5, the V gene TRBV5-1; TRBD2 is a possible D gene (5 bases). V lost 4 bases and J lost 2, with 21 bases in between. CDR1 and CDR2 from the germline V gene are SGHRS and YFSETQ. The CDR3 runs to 17 residues. This CDR3 reads CASSLATLREGQETQYF. The CDR3, as DNA: TGCGCCAGCAGCCTAGCCACCCTCCGGGAAGGGCAAGAGACCCAGTACTTC.

This clone was detected only a few times. V usage is TRBV2 and J usage is TRBJ2-5, with no clear D. Trimming pared 2 bases from V and 6 bases from J, leaving 10 bases between. The CDR3 consists of 13 residues. The germline V gene has CDR1 SNHLY and CDR2 FYNNEI. CDR3 DNA: TGTGCCAGCAGTGAAACTCGGGTCCAGACCCAGTACTTC. The encoded protein is CASSETRVQTQYF.

Here the CDR3 reads CASSRARTSGNNEQFF. CDR3 sequence (DNA): TGTGCCAGCAGCCGCGCACGGACTAGCGGAAACAATGAGCAGTTCTTC. The chain couples TRBV5-6 to TRBJ2-1, with TRBD2 matching 10 bases. Germline V lookup: CDR1 SGHDT, CDR2 YYEEEE. CDR3 size: 16 residues. After removal of 4 bases from V and 5 bases from J, the junction contained 9 bases not matched to a gene.

This chain uses TRBV6-2 or TRBV6-3 with TRBJ1-5; D perhaps matches TRBD1 (6 bases). Germline V gene data show CDR1 as MNHEY and CDR2 as SVGEGT. Trimming stripped 4 bases from V and 3 bases from J, with 16 bases between. The CDR3 sequence is 16 residues long. The CDR3 nucleotides read TGTGCCAGCAGTTCCTGGGCGGGGGCAGACAATCAGCCCCAGCATTTT. This translates into CASSSWAGADNQPQHF.

The rearrangement links TRBV5-6 to TRBJ2-7; 7 bases map to TRBD1. Germline values: CDR1 SGHDT, CDR2 YYEEEE. Unmatched junction bases numbered 7, after V lost 4 bases and J lost 6 bases. The CDR3 has 13 amino acids. CDR3 region: CASSPEQGSEQYF. CDR3 in DNA: TGTGCCAGCAGCCCGGAACAGGGGTCCGAGCAGTACTTC. The whole variable domain, remainder taken from reference TRBV5-6 and TRBJ2-7, is DAGVTQSPTHLIKTRGQQVTLRCSPKSGHDTVSWYQQALGQGPQFIFQYYEEEERQRGNFPDRFSGHQFPNYSSELNVNALLLGDSALYLCASSPEQGSEQYFGPGTRLTVT.

The rearrangement joins TRBV4-1 to TRBJ2-5; possible D gene TRBD2, 6 bases. Deletions cut 4 bases from V and 1 base from J, with 13 bases between. The germline V gene has CDR1 MGHRA and CDR2 YSYEKL. The CDR3 loop spans 15 amino acids. CDR3 protein: CASSRIGDFQETQYF. The CDR3 region has the DNA TGCGCCAGCAGCCGGATAGGGGACTTCCAAGAGACCCAGTACTTC.